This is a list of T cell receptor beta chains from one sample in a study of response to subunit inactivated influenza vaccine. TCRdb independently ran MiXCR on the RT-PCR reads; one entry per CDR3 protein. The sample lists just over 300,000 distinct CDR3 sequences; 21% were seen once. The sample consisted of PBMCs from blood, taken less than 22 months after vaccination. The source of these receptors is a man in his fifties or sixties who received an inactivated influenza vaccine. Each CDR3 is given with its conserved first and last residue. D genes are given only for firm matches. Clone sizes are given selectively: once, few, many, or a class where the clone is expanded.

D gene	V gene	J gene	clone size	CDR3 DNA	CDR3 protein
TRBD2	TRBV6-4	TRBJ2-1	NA	TGTGCCAGCAGTCTCGGACTAGCGGGAGTAAACAATGAGCAGTTCTTC	CASSLGLAGVNNEQFF
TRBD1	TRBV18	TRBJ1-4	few	TGTGCCAGCTCACCCTCGGACAGGGTAGAAAAACTGTTTTTT	CASSPSDRVEKLFF
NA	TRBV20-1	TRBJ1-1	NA	TGCAGGGCCCCTAGGGGAGGGGTTTACATGAACACTGAAGCTTTCTTT	CRAPRGGVYMNTEAFF
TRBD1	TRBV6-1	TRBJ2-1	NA	TGTGCCATCAGACAGGGGGCCAGTTTTAATGAGCAGTTCTTC	CAIRQGASFNEQFF
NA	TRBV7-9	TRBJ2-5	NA	TGTGCCAGCAGCATCTGGACAGCAGCACAAGAGACCCAGTACTTC	CASSIWTAAQETQYF
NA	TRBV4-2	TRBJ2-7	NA	TGTGCCAGCAGCCCCTGGCTAGGGGGTTCCTACGAGCAGTACTTC	CASSPWLGGSYEQYF
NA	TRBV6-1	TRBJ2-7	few	TGTGCCAGCACCTCCGGGACGGGGTCCTACGAGCAGTACTTC	CASTSGTGSYEQYF
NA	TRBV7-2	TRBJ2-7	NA	TGTGCCAGCAGCCCGATGGACCAAACCTACGAGCAGTACTTC	CASSPMDQTYEQYF
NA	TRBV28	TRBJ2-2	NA	TGTGCCAGCAGTTTACCTAGTAGGGTGGCCGGGGAGCTGTTTTTT	CASSLPSRVAGELFF
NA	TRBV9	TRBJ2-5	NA	TGTGCCAGCAGCGTAAGTGCTGTCGGGGAGACCCAGTACTTC	CASSVSAVGETQYF
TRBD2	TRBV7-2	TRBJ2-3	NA	TGTGCCAGCAGCTCCCTCCCTCGGACTAGCGCCACAGATACGCAGTATTTT	CASSSLPRTSATDTQYF
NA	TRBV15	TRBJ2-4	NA	TGTGCCACCAGCCCGGTGGCGGTAGCCAAAAACATTCAGTACTTC	CATSPVAVAKNIQYF
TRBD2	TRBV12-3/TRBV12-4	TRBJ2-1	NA	TGTGCCAGCAGTCATCGGGAGGTGTCCTACAATGAGCAGTTCTTC	CASSHREVSYNEQFF
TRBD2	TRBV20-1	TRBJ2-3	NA	TGCAGTGCAGAAAGCGGGAGTGGGCTCACAGATACGCAGTATTTT	CSAESGSGLTDTQYF
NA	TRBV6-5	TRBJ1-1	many	TGTGCCAGCAGTTACTCGTTGGGGGGCAGGACTGAAGCTTTCTTT	CASSYSLGGRTEAFF
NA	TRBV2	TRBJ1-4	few	TGTGCCAGCAGTCGGGGACCGGGAGAAAATGAAAAACTGTTTTTT	CASSRGPGENEKLFF
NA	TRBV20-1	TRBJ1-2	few	TGCAGTGCTCCAAAACCCCGGAACTATGGCTACACCTTC	CSAPKPRNYGYTF
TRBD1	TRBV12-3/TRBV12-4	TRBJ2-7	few	TGTGCCAGCAGTTTAGCGCTGGGACAGACCTACGAGCAGTACTTC	CASSLALGQTYEQYF
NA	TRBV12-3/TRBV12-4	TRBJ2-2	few	TGTGCCAGCAGTCCCAGGCACGGGGAGCTGTTTTTT	CASSPRHGELFF
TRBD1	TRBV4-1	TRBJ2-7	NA	TGCGCCAGCAGCCATCCGGGACAGGGGATGAACGAGCAGTACTTC	CASSHPGQGMNEQYF
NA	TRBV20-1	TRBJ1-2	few	TGCAGTGCTAGGGCGGTCGATGGCTACACCTTC	CSARAVDGYTF
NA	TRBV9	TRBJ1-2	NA	TGTGCCAGCGGGACATCAGGGATCTATGGCTACACCTTC	CASGTSGIYGYTF
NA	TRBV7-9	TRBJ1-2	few	TGTGCCAGCAGCTTAGTGACAGAGGACTATGGCTACACCTTC	CASSLVTEDYGYTF
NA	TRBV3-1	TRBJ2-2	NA	TGTGCCAGCAGCCAAGGGTCCCCCGGGGAGCTGTTTTTT	CASSQGSPGELFF
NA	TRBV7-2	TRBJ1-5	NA	TGTGCCAGCAGCGCTTTTCAGGGTCCCAATCAGCCCCAGCATTTT	CASSAFQGPNQPQHF
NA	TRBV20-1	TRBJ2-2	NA	TGCAGTGCTAGAGAAGGTTTCGACACCGGGGAGCTGTTTTTT	CSAREGFDTGELFF
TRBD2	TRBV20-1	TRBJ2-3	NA	TGCAGTGCTCTAGCGGGGGGAATCTGGACGGATACGCAGTATTTT	CSALAGGIWTDTQYF
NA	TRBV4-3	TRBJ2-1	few	TGCGCCAGCAGCCAACAAATAGCGGCTTCATACAATGAGCAGTTCTTC	CASSQQIAASYNEQFF
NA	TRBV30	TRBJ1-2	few	TGTGCCTGGAGTAAGACGGTCAGTGATAACTATGGCTACACCTTC	CAWSKTVSDNYGYTF
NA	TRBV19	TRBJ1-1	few	TGTGCCGGATGTACTGGGCACTGGGGAGAGACTGAAGCTTTCTTT	CAGCTGHWGETEAFF
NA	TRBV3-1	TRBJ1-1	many	TGTGCCAGCAGCAGGGGTTCGAACACTGAAGCTTTCTTT	CASSRGSNTEAFF
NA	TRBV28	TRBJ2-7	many	TGTGCCAGCAGAAATGCGTACGGGACTGACTGGATCGAGCAGTACTTC	CASRNAYGTDWIEQYF
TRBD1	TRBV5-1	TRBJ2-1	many	TGCGCCAGCGGGCCTGACAGGGTGTCCTACAATGAGCAGTTCTTC	CASGPDRVSYNEQFF
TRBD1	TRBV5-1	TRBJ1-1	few	TGCGCCAGCAGCCCGCCCGGGACAGGGCGTCACACTGAAGCTTTCTTT	CASSPPGTGRHTEAFF
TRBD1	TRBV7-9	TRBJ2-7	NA	TGTGCCAGCAGCTTAGGAGACAGGGGGCTGCGGGAGCAGTACTTC	CASSLGDRGLREQYF
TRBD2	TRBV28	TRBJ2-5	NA	TGTGCCAGCAGCCGAGCGGGAGGGCAAGAGACCCAGTACTTC	CASSRAGGQETQYF
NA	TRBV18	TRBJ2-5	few	TGTGCCAGCTCAGACGACAGGAGCCAAGAGACCCAGTACTTC	CASSDDRSQETQYF
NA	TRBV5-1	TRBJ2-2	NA	TGCGCCAGCAGCTTGGCCGTTGATGCCGGGGAGCTGTTTTTT	CASSLAVDAGELFF
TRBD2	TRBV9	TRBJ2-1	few	TGTGCCAGCAGCGCGGGACTAGTAGACCTTAGCAATGAGCAGTTCTTC	CASSAGLVDLSNEQFF